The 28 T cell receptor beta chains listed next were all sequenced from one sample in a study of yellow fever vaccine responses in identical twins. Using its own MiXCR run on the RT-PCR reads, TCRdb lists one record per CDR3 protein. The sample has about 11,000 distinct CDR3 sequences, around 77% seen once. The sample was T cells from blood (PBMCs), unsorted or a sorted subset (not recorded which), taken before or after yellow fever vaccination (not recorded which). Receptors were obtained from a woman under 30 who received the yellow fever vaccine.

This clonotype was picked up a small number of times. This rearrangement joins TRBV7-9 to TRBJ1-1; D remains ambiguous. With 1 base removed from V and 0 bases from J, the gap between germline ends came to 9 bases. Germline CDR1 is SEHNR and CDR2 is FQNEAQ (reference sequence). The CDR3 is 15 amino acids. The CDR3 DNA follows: TGTGCCAGCAGCTTAGATGGGGATTTGAACACTGAAGCTTTCTTT. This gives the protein CASSLDGDLNTEAFF.

The CDR3: CASSPGRGIYNEQFF. DNA of the CDR3: TGTGCCAGCTCACCGGGACGGGGAATCTACAATGAGCAGTTCTTC. The chain carries TRBV18 and TRBJ2-1, with D perhaps assigned TRBD1 or TRBD2 (5 bases each). Germline assignment: CDR1 KGHSH and CDR2 LQKENI. This CDR3 has 15 residues. The ends were cut back, 3 bases at V and 3 bases at J, with 12 bases in the middle.

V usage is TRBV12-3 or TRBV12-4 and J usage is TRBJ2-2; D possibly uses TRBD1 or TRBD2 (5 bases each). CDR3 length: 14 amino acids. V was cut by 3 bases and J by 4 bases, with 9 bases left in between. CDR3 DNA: TGTGCCAGCAGTTTCAGGGAGAGCACCGGGGAGCTGTTTTTT. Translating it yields CASSFRESTGELFF.

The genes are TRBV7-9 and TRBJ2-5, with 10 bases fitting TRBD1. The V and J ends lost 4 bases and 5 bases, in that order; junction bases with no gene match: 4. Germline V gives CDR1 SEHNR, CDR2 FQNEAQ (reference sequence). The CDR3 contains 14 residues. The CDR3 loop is CASSSGQGWETQYF. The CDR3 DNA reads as TGTGCCAGCAGCTCGGGACAGGGGTGGGAGACCCAGTACTTC.

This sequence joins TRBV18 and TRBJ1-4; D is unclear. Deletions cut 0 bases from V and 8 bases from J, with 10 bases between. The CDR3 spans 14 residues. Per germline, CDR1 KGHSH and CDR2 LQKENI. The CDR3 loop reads CASSPPVSLEKLFF. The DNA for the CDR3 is TGTGCCAGCTCACCACCGGTTTCTCTGGAAAAACTGTTTTTT.

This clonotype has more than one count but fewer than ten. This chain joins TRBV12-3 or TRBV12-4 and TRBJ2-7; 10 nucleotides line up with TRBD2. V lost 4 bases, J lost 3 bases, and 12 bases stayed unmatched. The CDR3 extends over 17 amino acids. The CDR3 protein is CASSSHHMKREGYEQYF. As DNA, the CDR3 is TGTGCCAGCAGTTCCCACCATATGAAGCGGGAGGGCTACGAGCAGTACTTC.

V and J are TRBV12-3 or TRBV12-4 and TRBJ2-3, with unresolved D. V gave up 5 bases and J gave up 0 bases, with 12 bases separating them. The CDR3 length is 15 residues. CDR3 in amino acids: CASSGVPFSTDTQYF. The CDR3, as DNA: TGTGCCAGCAGTGGAGTCCCGTTTAGCACAGATACGCAGTATTTT.

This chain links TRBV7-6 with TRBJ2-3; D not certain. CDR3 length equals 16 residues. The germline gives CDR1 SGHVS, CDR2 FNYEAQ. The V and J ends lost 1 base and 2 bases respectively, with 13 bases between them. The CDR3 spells CASSLGVAPHTDTQYF. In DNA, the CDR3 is TGTGCCAGCAGCTTAGGTGTGGCCCCCCACACAGATACGCAGTATTTT.

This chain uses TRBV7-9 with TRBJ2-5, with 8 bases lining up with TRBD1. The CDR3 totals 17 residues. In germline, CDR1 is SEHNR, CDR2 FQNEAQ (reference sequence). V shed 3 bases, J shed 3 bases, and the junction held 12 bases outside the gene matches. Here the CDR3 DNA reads TGTGCCAGCAGCTTGCCGGACATCAGGACAGGGAAAGAGACCCAGTACTTC. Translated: CASSLPDIRTGKETQYF. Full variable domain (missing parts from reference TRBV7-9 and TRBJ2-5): DTGVSQNPRHKITKRGQNVTFRCDPISEHNRLYWYRQTLGQGPEFLTYFQNEAQLEKSRLLSDRFSAERPKGSFSTLEIQRTEQGDSAMYLCASSLPDIRTGKETQYFGPGTRLLVL.

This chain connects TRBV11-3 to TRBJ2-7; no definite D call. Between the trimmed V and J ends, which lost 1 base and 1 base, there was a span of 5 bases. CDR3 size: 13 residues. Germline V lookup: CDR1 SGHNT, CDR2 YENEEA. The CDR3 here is CASSLAPSYEQYF. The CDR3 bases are TGTGCCAGCAGCTTAGCACCTTCCTACGAGCAGTACTTC.

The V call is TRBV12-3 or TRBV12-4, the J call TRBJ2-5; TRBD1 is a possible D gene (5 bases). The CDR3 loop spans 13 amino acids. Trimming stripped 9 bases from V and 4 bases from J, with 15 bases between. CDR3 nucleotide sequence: TGTGCCAGAAACCCCGACAGCACAGAGACCCAGTACTTC. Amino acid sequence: CARNPDSTETQYF.

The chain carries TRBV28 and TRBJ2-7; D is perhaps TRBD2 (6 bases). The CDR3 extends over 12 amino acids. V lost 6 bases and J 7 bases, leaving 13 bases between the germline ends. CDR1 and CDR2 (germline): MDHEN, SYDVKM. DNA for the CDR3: TGTGCCAGCAGACACGGGGGTCTTGAGCAGTACTTC. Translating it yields CASRHGGLEQYF.

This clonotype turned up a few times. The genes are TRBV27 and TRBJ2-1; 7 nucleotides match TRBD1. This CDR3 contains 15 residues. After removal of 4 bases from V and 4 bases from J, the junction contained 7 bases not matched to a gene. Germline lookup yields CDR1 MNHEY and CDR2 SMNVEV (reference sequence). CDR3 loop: CASSSGTAVYNEQFF. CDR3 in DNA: TGTGCCAGCAGTTCCGGGACAGCGGTATACAATGAGCAGTTCTTC.

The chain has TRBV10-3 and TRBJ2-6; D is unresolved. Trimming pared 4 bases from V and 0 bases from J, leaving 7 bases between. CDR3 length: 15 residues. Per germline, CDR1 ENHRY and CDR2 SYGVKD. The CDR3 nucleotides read TGTGCCATCAGTGGGGTCGACTCTGGGGCCAACGTCCTGACTTTC. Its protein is CAISGVDSGANVLTF.

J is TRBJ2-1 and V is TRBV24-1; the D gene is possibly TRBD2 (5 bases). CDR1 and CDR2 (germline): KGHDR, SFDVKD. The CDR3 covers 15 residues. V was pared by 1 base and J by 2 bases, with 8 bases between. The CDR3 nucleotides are TGTGCCACCAGTGATTTCGGGGAAGCCTACAATGAGCAGTTCTTC. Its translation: CATSDFGEAYNEQFF.

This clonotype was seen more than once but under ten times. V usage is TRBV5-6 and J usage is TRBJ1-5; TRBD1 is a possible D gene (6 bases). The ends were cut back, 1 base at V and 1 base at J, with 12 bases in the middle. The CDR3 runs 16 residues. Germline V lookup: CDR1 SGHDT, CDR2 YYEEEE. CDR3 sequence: CASSLRGGRSNQPQHF. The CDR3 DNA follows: TGTGCCAGCAGCTTGAGGGGGGGGCGAAGCAATCAGCCCCAGCATTTT.

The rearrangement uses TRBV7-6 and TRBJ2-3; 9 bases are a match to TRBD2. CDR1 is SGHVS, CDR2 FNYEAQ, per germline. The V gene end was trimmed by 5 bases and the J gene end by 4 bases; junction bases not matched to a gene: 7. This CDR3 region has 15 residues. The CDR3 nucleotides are TGTGCCAGCAGCCTTAGCGGGGGCGTGGCAGATACGCAGTATTTT. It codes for CASSLSGGVADTQYF.

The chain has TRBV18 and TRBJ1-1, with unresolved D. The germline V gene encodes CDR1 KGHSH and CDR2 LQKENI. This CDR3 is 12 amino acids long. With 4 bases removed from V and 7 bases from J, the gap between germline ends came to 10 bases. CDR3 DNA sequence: TGTGCCAGCTCACAGAGAGTACGTGAAGCTTTCTTT. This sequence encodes CASSQRVREAFF.

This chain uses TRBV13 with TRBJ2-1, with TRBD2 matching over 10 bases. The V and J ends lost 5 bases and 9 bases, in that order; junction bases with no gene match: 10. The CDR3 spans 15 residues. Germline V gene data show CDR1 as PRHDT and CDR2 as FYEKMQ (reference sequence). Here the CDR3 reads CASSAGTSVLTEQFF. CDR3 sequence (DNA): TGTGCCAGCAGCGCCGGGACTAGCGTCCTCACTGAGCAGTTCTTC.

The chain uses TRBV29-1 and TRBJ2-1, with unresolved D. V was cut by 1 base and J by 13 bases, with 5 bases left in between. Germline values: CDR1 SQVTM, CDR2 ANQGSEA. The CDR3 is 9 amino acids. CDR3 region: CSVEGPQFF. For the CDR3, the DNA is TGCAGCGTTGAAGGCCCACAGTTCTTC.

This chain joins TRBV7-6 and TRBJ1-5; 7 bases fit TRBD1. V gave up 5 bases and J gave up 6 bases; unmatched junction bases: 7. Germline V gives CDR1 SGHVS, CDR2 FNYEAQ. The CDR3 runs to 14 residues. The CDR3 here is CASSQAGGSQPQHF. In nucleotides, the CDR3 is TGTGCCAGCAGCCAAGCAGGGGGGAGTCAGCCCCAGCATTTT.

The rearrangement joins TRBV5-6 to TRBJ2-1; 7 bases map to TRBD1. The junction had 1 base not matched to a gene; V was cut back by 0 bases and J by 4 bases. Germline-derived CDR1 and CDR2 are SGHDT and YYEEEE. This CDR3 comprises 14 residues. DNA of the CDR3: TGTGCCAGCAGCTTGGGACAGGGATACAATGAGCAGTTCTTC. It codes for CASSLGQGYNEQFF.

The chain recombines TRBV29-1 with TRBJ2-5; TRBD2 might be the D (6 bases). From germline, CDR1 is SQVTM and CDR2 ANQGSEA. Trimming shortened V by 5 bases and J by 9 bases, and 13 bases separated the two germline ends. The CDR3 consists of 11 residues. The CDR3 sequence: CSVISGGAQYF. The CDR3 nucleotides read TGCAGCGTTATATCGGGCGGGGCCCAGTACTTC.

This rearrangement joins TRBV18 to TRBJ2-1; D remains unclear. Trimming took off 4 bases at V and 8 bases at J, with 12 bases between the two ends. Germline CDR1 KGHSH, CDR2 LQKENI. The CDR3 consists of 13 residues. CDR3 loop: CASSLVARHEQFF. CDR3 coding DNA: TGTGCCAGCTCACTAGTGGCGCGGCATGAGCAGTTCTTC.

The CDR3 DNA is TGTGCCAGCAGCTTGGTCGACAGGGTACCCAGCGACGATTCCTACGAGCAGTACTTC. Translating it yields CASSLVDRVPSDDSYEQYF. This sequence joins TRBV11-1 and TRBJ2-7; 7 bases are a match to TRBD1. The CDR3 consists of 19 residues. The junction had 18 bases not matched to a gene; V was cut back by 3 bases and J by 1 base. Germline V gives CDR1 SGHAT, CDR2 FQDESV (reference sequence). Filled out from reference TRBV11-1 and TRBJ2-7, the complete variable domain reads EAEVAQSPRYKITEKSQAVAFWCDPISGHATLYWYRQILGQGPELLVQFQDESVVDDSQLPKDRFSAERLKGVDSTLKIQPAELGDSAMYLCASSLVDRVPSDDSYEQYFGPGTRLTVT.

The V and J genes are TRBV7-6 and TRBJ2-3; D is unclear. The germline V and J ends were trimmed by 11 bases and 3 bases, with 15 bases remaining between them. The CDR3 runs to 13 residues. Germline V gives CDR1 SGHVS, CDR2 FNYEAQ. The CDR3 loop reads CASSGRITDTQYF. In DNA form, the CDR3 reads TGTGCCTCCTCAGGCAGGATAACAGATACGCAGTATTTT.

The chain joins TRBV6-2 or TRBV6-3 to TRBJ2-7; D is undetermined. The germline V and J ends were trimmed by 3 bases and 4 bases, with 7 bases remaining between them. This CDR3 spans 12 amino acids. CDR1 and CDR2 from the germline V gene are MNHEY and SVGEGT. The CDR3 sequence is CASSYGLYEQYF. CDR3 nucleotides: TGTGCCAGCAGTTATGGCCTTTACGAGCAGTACTTC.

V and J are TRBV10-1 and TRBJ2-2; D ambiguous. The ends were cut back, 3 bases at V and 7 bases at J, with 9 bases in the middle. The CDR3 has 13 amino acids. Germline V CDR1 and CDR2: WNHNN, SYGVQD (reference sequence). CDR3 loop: CASSDLNGGELFF. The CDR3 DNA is TGCGCCAGCAGTGATCTTAATGGCGGGGAGCTGTTTTTT.